Following are 19 T cell receptor beta chains from one sample sequenced in a study of beta chain features in type 1 diabetes. The study, taken as a whole, reports: Shortening that was moderate but significant affected the TCRB CDR3s of Type 1 diabetes patients in all four CD4+ subsets.

No antigens are known for them. Expressed TCRB transcripts were sequenced because the entire RNA isolate underwent reverse transcription. Method: immunoSEQ multiplex PCR; TCRdb's copy keeps in-frame clones and lacks some. This table holds 310,000 or so clones, approximately 16% found once. Sequencing used naive CD4+ T cells from blood. Source of these receptors: a man younger than 30 with type 1 diabetes.

This clone was found a few times. V is TRBV4-2 and J is TRBJ1-6, with 9 positions matching TRBD1. The CDR3 totals 17 residues. The junction had 9 bases not matched to a gene; V was cut back by 0 bases and J by 9 bases. Germline CDR1 reads LGHNA; CDR2 reads YNFKEQ. CDR3 region: CASSQDRGDRVGSPLHF. CDR3 DNA sequence: TGTGCCAGCAGCCAAGATCGCGGGGACAGGGTCGGTTCACCCCTCCACTTT.

CDR3: CASSLGQEIGYGYTF. The DNA of the CDR3 is TGTGCCAGCAGCTTGGGACAGGAGATAGGGTATGGCTACACCTTC. The V and J genes are TRBV7-9 and TRBJ1-2; the match to TRBD1 covers 8 bases. V shed 3 bases, J shed 5 bases, and the junction held 8 bases outside the gene matches. Germline CDR1 is SEHNR and CDR2 is FQNEAQ (reference sequence). This CDR3 has 15 residues.

This clone was seen only a few times. The chain combines TRBV27 with TRBJ2-3; 7 positions match TRBD2. The CDR3 is 15 residues long. The J segment lost 3 bases and the V segment lost 5 bases, leaving 8 bases of the junction unmatched. Germline-derived CDR1 and CDR2 are MNHEY and SMNVEV (reference sequence). This CDR3 is CASSPPWGGTDTQYF. CDR3 coding DNA: TGTGCCAGCAGTCCCCCATGGGGGGGAACAGATACGCAGTATTTT.

The chain combines TRBV28 with TRBJ1-1; no firm D call. V gave up 5 bases and J gave up 7 bases, with 8 bases separating them. Germline V CDR1 and CDR2: MDHEN, SYDVKM. CDR3 length: 11 residues. The CDR3, as DNA: TGTGCCAGCAGTGTAGTAAGTGAAGCTTTCTTT. The encoded protein is CASSVVSEAFF.

This clone was found a few times. The CDR3 protein is CASRGLGRGPEAFF. In DNA form, the CDR3 reads TGTGCCAGCAGGGGTCTCGGCAGGGGCCCTGAAGCTTTCTTT. The V gene is TRBV2, the J gene TRBJ1-1, with D possibly matching TRBD1 (6 bases). CDR1 is SNHLY, CDR2 FYNNEI, per germline. The ends were cut back, 6 bases at V and 6 bases at J, with 17 bases in the middle. The CDR3 is 14 residues long.

The chain couples TRBV2 to TRBJ1-4, with D unclear. The germline V gene has CDR1 SNHLY and CDR2 FYNNEI. The CDR3 loop spans 12 amino acids. V gave up 8 bases and J gave up 7 bases, with 11 bases separating them. The CDR3 is CASELGSEKLFF. The CDR3 DNA sequence: TGTGCCAGCGAATTAGGGAGTGAAAAACTGTTTTTT.

This clone was detected only a few times. This chain connects TRBV11-2 to TRBJ2-7; TRBD2 aligns across 9 bases. The CDR3 covers 17 residues. Germline CDR1 is SGHAT and CDR2 is FQNNGV. V shed 5 bases, J shed 7 bases, and the junction held 18 bases outside the gene matches. The CDR3 bases are TGTGCCAGCAGCCCTAGACTAGCGGCGATAGGGGGCGGTGAGCAGTACTTC. Amino acids: CASSPRLAAIGGGEQYF.

The chain combines TRBV29-1 with TRBJ2-1; D is possibly TRBD1 (6 bases). The CDR3 is 15 residues long. From germline, CDR1 is SQVTM and CDR2 ANQGSEA. V was pared by 6 bases and J by 3 bases, with 18 bases between. The CDR3 nucleotides are TGCAGCGTGCTTAAGGGGGAGTATAGCTACAATGAGCAGTTCTTC. Translating gives CSVLKGEYSYNEQFF.

This clone has just a few counts. The V gene is TRBV29-1, the J gene TRBJ1-2; 9 bases match TRBD1. CDR1 is SQVTM and CDR2 is ANQGSEA in the germline V gene. V lost 6 bases to trimming and J lost 6 bases; unmatched junction nucleotides: 11. CDR3 size: 14 residues. Here the CDR3 DNA reads TGCAGCGTCCACAAAACGGACAGGGGTGATGGCTACACCTTC. As protein: CSVHKTDRGDGYTF.

This clone turned up a few times. V usage is TRBV28 and J usage is TRBJ2-7; tentatively, D is TRBD1 (6 bases). The CDR3 runs 13 residues. Trimming removed 2 bases at V and 2 bases at J, with 7 bases between. CDR1 is MDHEN and CDR2 is SYDVKM in the germline V gene. The CDR3: CASSLTGTYEQYF. The CDR3 coding sequence is TGTGCCAGCAGTTTAACAGGGACCTACGAGCAGTACTTC. The entire variable domain, with the rest obtained from reference TRBV28 and TRBJ2-7, is as follows: DVKVTQSSRYLVKRTGEKVFLECVQDMDHENMFWYRQDPGLGLRLIYFSYDVKMKEKGDIPEGYSVSREKKERFSLILESASTNQTSMYLCASSLTGTYEQYFGPGTRLTVT.

The chain has TRBV15 and TRBJ1-4, with D possibly TRBD1 on 6 matching bases. Between the trimmed V and J ends, which lost 0 bases and 0 bases, there was a span of 8 bases. From germline, CDR1 is LNHNV and CDR2 YYDKDF (reference sequence). There are 16 residues in the CDR3. The CDR3 protein is CATSRDQGTTNEKLFF. CDR3 DNA sequence: TGTGCCACCAGCAGAGATCAGGGGACAACTAATGAAAAACTGTTTTTT.

This clone was observed a few times. The chain carries TRBV5-6 and TRBJ2-2, with 8 bases matching TRBD2. Germline loops: CDR1 SGHDT, CDR2 YYEEEE. The CDR3 consists of 15 residues. Trimming at V came to 2 bases and at J to 5 bases, leaving 5 bases not matched to a gene. The chain's CDR3 is CASSLAGVQTGELFF. DNA for the CDR3: TGTGCCAGCAGCTTAGCGGGAGTTCAGACCGGGGAGCTGTTTTTT.

This clone was counted only a few times. This chain links TRBV5-1 with TRBJ1-1, with D unclear. Trimming pared 2 bases from V and 2 bases from J, leaving 10 bases between. CDR3 length: 14 amino acids. The germline CDR1 and CDR2 sequences are SGHRS and YFSETQ. The CDR3 spells CASSLLSTNTEAFF. CDR3 coding DNA: TGCGCCAGCAGCTTACTCTCAACCAACACTGAAGCTTTCTTT.

J is TRBJ1-1 and V is TRBV5-1, with 9 nucleotides matching TRBD1. CDR3 size: 14 residues. Trimming took 4 bases from V and 5 from J; bases not matched to a gene: 6. In germline, CDR1 is SGHRS, CDR2 YFSETQ. CDR3 DNA: TGCGCCAGCAGCCCGGGACAGGGACGGACTGAAGCTTTCTTT. Amino acids: CASSPGQGRTEAFF.

The chain recombines TRBV6-5 with TRBJ2-7, with TRBD1 matching over 8 bases. The CDR3 is 13 amino acids. CDR1 and CDR2 (germline): MNHEY, SVGAGI. V was clipped by 6 bases and J by 12 bases; unmatched bases: 13. The CDR3 DNA reads TGTGCCAGCAGCGGACAGGGCAAGGGTAGCTGGTACTTC. Translation: CASSGQGKGSWYF.

This clone has only a few counts. The rearrangement uses TRBV28 and TRBJ2-4; weak D call: TRBD1 (5 bases). V was clipped by 9 bases and J by 2 bases, with 14 bases between them. This CDR3 region has 14 residues. Germline V gene sequence: CDR1 MDHEN, CDR2 SYDVKM. The CDR3: CASKRPGSKNIQYF. CDR3 DNA sequence: TGTGCCAGTAAACGCCCAGGGTCCAAAAACATTCAGTACTTC.

The V and J genes are TRBV15 and TRBJ1-2; D uncertain. CDR1 is LNHNV and CDR2 is YYDKDF in the germline V gene (reference sequence). The CDR3 has 14 amino acids. Trimming shortened V by 3 bases and J by 6 bases, and 14 bases separated the two germline ends. The CDR3 coding sequence is TGTGCCACCAGCAGGCTTACAGTAACGGATGGCTACACCTTC. Translation gives CATSRLTVTDGYTF.

This clone was observed a few times. This chain links TRBV5-1 with TRBJ2-7; TRBD2 might be the D (5 bases). This CDR3 has 14 amino acids. Trimming stripped 6 bases from V and 4 bases from J, with 17 bases between. The germline V gene encodes CDR1 SGHRS and CDR2 YFSETQ. The CDR3 is CASTLDGGLYEQYF. CDR3 nucleotides: TGCGCCAGCACCCTTGATGGAGGCTTATACGAGCAGTACTTC.

The CDR3 sequence is CSVVRQNGYEQYF. The CDR3 DNA follows: TGCAGCGTTGTCAGGCAGAACGGCTACGAGCAGTACTTC. The V and J genes are TRBV29-1 and TRBJ2-7; D gene unclear. The germline V and J ends were trimmed by 4 bases and 3 bases, with 13 bases remaining between them. CDR1 and CDR2 (germline): SQVTM, ANQGSEA. There are 13 residues in the CDR3.